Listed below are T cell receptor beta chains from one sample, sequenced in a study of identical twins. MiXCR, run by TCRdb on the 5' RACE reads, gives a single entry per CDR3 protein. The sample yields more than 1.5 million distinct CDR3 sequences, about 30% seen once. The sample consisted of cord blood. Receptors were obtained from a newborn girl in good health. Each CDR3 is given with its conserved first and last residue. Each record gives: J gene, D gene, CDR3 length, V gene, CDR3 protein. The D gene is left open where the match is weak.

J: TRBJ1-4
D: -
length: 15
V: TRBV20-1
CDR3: CSARDRGGDPKKLFF

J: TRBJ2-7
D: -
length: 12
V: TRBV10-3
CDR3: CAVRDGTYEQYF

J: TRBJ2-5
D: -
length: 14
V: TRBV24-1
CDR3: CATSDLGLYSEQYF

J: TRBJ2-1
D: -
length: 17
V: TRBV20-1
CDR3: CSASLITTRYPYNEQFF

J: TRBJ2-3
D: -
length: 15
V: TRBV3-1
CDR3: CASSQERLSTDTQYF

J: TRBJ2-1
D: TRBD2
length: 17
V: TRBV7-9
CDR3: CASSSSFSGRALREQFF

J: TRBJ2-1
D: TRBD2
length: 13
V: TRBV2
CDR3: CASSESSGIGQFF

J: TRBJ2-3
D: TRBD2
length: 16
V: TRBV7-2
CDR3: CASSFAVSGSADTQYF

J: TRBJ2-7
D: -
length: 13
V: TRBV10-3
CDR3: CAISETPYYEQYF

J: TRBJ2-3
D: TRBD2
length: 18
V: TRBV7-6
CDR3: CASSADYREGRIGDTQYF

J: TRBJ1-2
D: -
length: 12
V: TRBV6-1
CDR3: CASSATPGGYTF

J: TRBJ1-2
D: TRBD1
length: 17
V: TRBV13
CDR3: CASSPNPGQTSYYGYTF

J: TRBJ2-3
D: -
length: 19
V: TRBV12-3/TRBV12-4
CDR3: CASSATNPTGNLFTDTQYF

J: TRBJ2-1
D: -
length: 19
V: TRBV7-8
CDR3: CASSLAPPRSVRSYNEQFF

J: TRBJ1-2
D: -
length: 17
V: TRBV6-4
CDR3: CASSDSMQGQGGYGYTF

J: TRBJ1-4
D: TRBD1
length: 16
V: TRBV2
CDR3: CASSAGTGATNEKLFF

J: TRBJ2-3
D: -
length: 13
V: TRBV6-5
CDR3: CASGTASTDTQYF

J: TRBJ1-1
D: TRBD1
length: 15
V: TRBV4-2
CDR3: CASSQDQGGATEAFF

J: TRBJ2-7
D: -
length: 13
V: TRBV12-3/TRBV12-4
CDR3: CASSLGERYEQYF

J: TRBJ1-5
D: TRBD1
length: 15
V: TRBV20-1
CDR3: CSASPWTGPNQPQHF

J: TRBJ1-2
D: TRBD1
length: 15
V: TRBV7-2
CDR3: CASSPETGVTYGYTF

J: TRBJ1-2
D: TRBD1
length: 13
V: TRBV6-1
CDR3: CASSDRQGYGYTF

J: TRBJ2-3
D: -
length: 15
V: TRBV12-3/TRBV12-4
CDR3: CASSLPGVFADTQYF

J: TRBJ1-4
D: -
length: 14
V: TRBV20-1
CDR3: CSASPRGPNEKLFF